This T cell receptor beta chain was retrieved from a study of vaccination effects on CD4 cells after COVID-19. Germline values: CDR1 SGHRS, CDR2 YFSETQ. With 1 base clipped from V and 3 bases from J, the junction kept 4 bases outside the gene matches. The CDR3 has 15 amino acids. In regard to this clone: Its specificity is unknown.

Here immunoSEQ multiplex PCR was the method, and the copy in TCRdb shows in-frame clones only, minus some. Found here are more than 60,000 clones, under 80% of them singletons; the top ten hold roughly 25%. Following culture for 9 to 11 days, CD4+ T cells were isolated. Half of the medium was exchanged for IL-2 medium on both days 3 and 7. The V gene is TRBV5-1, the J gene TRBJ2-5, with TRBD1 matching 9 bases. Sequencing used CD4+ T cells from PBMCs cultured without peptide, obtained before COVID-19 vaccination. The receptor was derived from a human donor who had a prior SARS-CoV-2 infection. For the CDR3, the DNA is TGCGCCAGCAGCTTGTTACAGGGGGCGAAAGAGACCCAGTACTTC. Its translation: CASSLLQGAKETQYF.